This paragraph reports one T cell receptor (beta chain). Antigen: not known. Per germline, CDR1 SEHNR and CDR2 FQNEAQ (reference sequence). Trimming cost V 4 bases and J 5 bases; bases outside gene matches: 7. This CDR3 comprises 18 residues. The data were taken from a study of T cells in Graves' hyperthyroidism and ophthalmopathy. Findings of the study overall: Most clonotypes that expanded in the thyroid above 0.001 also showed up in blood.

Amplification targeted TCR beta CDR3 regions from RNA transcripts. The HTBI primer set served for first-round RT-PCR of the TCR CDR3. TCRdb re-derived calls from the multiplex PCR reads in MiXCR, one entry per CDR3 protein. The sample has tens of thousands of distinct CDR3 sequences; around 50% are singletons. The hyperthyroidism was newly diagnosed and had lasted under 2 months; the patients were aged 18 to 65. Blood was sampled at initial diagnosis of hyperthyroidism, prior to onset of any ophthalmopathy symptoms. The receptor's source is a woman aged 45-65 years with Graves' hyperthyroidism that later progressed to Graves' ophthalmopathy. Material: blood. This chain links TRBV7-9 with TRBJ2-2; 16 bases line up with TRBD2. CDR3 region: CASSSGLAGGRLTGELFF. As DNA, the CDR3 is TGTGCCAGCAGCTCGGGACTAGCGGGAGGGCGTTTAACCGGGGAGCTGTTTTTT.